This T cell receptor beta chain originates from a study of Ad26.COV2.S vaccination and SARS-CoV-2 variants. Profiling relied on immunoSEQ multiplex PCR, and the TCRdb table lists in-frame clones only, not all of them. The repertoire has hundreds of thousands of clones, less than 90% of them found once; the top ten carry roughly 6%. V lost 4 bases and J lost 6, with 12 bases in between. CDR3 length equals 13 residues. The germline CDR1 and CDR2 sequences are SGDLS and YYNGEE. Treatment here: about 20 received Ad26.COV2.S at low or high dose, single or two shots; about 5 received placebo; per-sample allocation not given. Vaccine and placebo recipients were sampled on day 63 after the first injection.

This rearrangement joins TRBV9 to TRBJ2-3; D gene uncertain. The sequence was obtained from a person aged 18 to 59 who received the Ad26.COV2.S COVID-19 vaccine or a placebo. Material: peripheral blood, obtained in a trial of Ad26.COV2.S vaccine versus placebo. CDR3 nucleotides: TGTGCCAGCAGCCCCCGGGCCACCGATACGCAGTATTTT. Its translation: CASSPRATDTQYF.